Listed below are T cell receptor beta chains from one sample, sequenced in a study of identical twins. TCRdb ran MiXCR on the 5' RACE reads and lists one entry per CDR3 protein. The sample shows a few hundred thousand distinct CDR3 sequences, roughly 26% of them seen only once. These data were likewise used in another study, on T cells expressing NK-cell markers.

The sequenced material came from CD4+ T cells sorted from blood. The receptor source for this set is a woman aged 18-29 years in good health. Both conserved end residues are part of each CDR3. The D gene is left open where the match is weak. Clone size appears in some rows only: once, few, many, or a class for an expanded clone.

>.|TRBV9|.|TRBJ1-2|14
CASSARVDTYGYTF
TGTGCCAGCAGCGCCCGAGTCGACACCTATGGCTACACCTTC
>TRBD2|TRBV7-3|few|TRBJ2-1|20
CASSLRLSRTSGRVGNEQFF
TGTGCCAGCAGCTTAAGGTTGAGTCGGACTAGCGGGAGAGTGGGGAATGAGCAGTTCTTC
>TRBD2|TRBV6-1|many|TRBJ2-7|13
CATGGLALDEQYF
TGTGCCACCGGGGGACTAGCTCTCGACGAGCAGTACTTC
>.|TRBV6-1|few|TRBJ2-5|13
CASRRAPEETQYF
TGTGCCAGCAGGAGGGCACCTGAAGAGACCCAGTACTTC
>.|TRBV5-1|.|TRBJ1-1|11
CASSSTVEAFF
TGCGCCAGCAGCAGCACAGTTGAAGCTTTCTTT
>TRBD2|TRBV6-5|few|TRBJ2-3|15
CASSYGGGVGDTQYF
TGTGCCAGCAGTTACGGCGGGGGGGTGGGGGATACGCAGTATTTT
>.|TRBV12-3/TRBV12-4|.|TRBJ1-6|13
CASRDQGNSPLHF
TGTGCCAGCAGGGATCAGGGTAATTCACCCCTCCACTTT
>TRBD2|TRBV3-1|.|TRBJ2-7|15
CASSPLAGNFYEQYF
TGTGCCAGCAGCCCGTTAGCGGGGAACTTCTACGAGCAGTACTTC
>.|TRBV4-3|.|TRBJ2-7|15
CASSPALISTYEQYF
TGCGCCAGCAGTCCGGCCCTTATCAGCACCTACGAGCAGTACTTC
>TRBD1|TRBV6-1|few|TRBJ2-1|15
CASRIQGWSDNEQFF
TGTGCCAGCAGGATACAGGGGTGGAGTGACAATGAGCAGTTCTTC
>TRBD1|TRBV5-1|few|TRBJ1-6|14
CASSTGTGDSPLHF
TGCGCCAGCAGCACGGGGACAGGGGATTCACCCCTCCACTTT
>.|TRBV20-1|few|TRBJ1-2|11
CSARQGLGYTF
TGCAGTGCTAGGCAAGGGTTAGGCTACACCTTC
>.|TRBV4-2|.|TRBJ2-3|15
CASSQDRSGRDPQYF
TGTGCCAGCAGCCAAGATCGCAGTGGACGGGATCCGCAGTATTTT
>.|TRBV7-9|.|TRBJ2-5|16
CASSSPGVLLRETQYF
TGTGCCAGCAGCTCCCCCGGCGTGTTATTACGAGAGACCCAGTACTTC
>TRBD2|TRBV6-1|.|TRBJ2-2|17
CASSRTPSGRNTGELFF
TGTGCCAGCAGTAGAACCCCTAGCGGGAGGAACACCGGGGAGCTGTTTTTT
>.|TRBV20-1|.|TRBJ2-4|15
CSARVGAGAKNIQYF
TGCAGTGCTAGAGTTGGGGCAGGGGCCAAAAACATTCAGTACTTC
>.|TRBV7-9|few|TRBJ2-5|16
CASSLGELRNRETQYF
TGTGCCAGCAGCTTAGGAGAATTAAGGAATCGAGAGACCCAGTACTTC
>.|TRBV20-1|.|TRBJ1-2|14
CSAQIQGSNYGYTF
TGCAGTGCCCAAATACAGGGTTCGAACTATGGCTACACCTTC
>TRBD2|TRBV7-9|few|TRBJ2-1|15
CASSFGTSGNNEQFF
TGTGCCAGCAGCTTCGGGACTAGCGGAAACAATGAGCAGTTCTTC
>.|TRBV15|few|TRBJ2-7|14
CATSRDVGSYEQYF
TGTGCCACCAGCAGAGATGTGGGGAGCTACGAGCAGTACTTC
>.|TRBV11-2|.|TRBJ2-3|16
CASSFRVRDLTDTQYF
TGTGCCAGCAGCTTCAGGGTGCGGGATTTGACAGATACGCAGTATTTT
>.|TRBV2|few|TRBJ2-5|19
CASSAKGSFRGYRQETQYF
TGTGCCAGCAGTGCCAAGGGGTCTTTCCGGGGGTACCGACAAGAGACCCAGTACTTC
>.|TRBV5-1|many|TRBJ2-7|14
CASSLRLQGYEQYF
TGCGCCAGCAGCTTGCGGCTGCAGGGCTACGAGCAGTACTTC
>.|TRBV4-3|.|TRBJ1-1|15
CASSQDLGSRTEAFF
TGCGCCAGCAGCCAAGATTTGGGGTCGAGGACTGAAGCTTTCTTT
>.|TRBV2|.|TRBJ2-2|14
CASSTAHNTGELFF
TGTGCCAGCTCTACTGCCCATAACACCGGGGAGCTGTTTTTT
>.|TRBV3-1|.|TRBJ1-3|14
CASSPGVYGNTIYF
TGTGCCAGCAGCCCAGGGGTTTATGGAAACACCATATATTTT
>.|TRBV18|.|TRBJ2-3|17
CASSPTGPSDLGDTQYF
TGTGCCAGCTCACCAACAGGGCCTAGCGATCTGGGAGATACGCAGTATTTT
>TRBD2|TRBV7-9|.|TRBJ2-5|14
CASSLSGGVETQYF
TGTGCCAGCAGCTTATCGGGGGGAGTAGAGACCCAGTACTTC
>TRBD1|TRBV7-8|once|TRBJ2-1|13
CASSPRGTHPQFF
TGTGCCAGCAGCCCCAGGGGGACGCATCCACAGTTCTTC
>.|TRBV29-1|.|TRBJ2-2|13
CSVAGRNTGELFF
TGCAGCGTTGCGGGCCGCAACACCGGGGAGCTGTTTTTT
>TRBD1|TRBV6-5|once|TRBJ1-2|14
CASSYTGQGYGYTF
TGTGCCAGCAGTTACACCGGACAGGGTTATGGCTACACCTTC
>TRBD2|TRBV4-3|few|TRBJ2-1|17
CASSQDVAGGPWNEQFF
TGCGCCAGCAGCCAAGATGTTGCGGGAGGGCCGTGGAATGAGCAGTTCTTC
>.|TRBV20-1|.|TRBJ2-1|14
CSASRRERGNEQFF
TGCAGTGCTAGTCGCAGGGAGAGGGGGAATGAGCAGTTCTTC
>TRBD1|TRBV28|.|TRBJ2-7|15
CASSSTGTGGLEQYF
TGTGCCAGCAGTTCCACCGGGACAGGGGGCCTCGAGCAGTACTTC
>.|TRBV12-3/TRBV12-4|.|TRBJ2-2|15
CASSTSGWNTGELFF
TGTGCCAGCAGTACCAGCGGCTGGAACACCGGGGAGCTGTTTTTT
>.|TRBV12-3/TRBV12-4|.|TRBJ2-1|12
CASTPDRGDLFF
TGTGCCAGCACTCCTGACCGTGGTGATCTGTTCTTC
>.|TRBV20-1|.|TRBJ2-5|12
CSARTPGETQYF
TGCAGTGCTAGAACCCCCGGGGAGACCCAGTACTTC
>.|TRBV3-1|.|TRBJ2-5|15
CASSQSDWGVETQYF
TGTGCCAGCAGCCAATCCGACTGGGGAGTGGAGACCCAGTACTTC
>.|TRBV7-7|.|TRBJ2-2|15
CASSLRRLNTGELFF
TGTGCCAGCAGCTTACGTAGACTGAACACCGGGGAGCTGTTTTTT
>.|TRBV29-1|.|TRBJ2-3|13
CSVEVWGTDTQYF
TGCAGCGTTGAAGTATGGGGCACAGATACGCAGTATTTT
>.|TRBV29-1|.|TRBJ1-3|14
CSVEGTSSGNTIYF
TGCAGCGTTGAAGGGACCTCCTCTGGAAACACCATATATTTT
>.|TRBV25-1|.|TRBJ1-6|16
CASSEGWYRTNSPLHF
TGTGCCAGCAGTGAAGGTTGGTACAGAACCAATTCACCCCTCCACTTT
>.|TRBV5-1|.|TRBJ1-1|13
CASTQTGNTEAFF
TGCGCCAGCACCCAGACAGGGAACACTGAAGCTTTCTTT
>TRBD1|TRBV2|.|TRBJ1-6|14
CASRGQGSNSPLHF
TGTGCCAGCAGAGGACAGGGGAGTAATTCACCCCTCCACTTT
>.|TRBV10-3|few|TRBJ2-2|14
CAISLAPDTGELFF
TGTGCCATCAGTCTAGCGCCTGACACCGGGGAGCTGTTTTTT
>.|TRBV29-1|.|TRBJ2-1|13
CSVGPASYNEQFF
TGCAGCGTTGGGCCGGCATCCTACAATGAGCAGTTCTTC
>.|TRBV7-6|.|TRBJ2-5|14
CASSPTGHQETQYF
TGTGCCAGCAGTCCTACAGGACACCAAGAGACCCAGTACTTC
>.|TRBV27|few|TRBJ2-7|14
CASSPFSRSYEQYF
TGTGCCAGCAGTCCCTTTAGCCGCTCCTACGAGCAGTACTTC
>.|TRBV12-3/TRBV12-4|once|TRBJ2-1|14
CASVPGLMDNEQFF
TGTGCCAGCGTCCCGGGACTTATGGACAATGAGCAGTTCTTC
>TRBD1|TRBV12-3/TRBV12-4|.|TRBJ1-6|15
CASSLFWTGDSPLHF
TGTGCCAGCAGTTTATTCTGGACAGGTGATTCACCCCTCCACTTT